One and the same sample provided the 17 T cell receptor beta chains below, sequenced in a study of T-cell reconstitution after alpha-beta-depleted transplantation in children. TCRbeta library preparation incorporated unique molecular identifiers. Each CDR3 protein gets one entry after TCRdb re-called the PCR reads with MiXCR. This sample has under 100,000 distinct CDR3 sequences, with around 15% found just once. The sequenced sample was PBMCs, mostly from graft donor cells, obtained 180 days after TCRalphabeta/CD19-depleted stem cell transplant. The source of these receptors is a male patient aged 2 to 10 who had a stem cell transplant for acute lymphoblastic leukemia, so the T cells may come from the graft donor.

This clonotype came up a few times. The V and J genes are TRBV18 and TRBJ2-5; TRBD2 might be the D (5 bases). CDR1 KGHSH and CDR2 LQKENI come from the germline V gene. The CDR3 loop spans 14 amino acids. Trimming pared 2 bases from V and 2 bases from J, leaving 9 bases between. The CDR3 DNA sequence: TGTGCCAGCTCACCATTAGCGTTACAAGAGACCCAGTACTTC. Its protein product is CASSPLALQETQYF.

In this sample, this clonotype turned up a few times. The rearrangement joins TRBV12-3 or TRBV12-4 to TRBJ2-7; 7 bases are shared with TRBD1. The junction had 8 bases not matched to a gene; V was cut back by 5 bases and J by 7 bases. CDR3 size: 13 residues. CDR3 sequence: CASSPLTGKEQYF. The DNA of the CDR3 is TGTGCCAGCAGTCCATTGACAGGGAAAGAGCAGTACTTC.

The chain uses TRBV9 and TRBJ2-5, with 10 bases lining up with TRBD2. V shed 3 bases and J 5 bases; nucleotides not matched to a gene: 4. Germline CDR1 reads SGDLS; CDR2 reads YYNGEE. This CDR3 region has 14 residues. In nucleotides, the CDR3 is TGTGCCAGCAGCGAGCGGGGGGGCTGGGAGACCCAGTACTTC. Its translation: CASSERGGWETQYF.

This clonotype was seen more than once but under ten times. The DNA of the CDR3 is TGTGCCAGCAGTGCCCAGGGGGACTATGGCTACACCTTC. It is translated as CASSAQGDYGYTF. The chain joins TRBV12-3 or TRBV12-4 to TRBJ1-2; 7 bases are shared with TRBD1. After removal of 5 bases from V and 3 bases from J, the junction contained 3 bases not matched to a gene. The CDR3 is made up of 13 amino acids.

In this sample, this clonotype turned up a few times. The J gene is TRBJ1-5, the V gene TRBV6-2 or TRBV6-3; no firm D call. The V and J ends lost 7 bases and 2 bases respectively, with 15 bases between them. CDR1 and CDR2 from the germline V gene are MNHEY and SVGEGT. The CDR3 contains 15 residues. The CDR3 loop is CASISSGRGNQPQHF. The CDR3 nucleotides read TGTGCCAGCATATCATCCGGGAGGGGCAATCAGCCCCAGCATTTT.

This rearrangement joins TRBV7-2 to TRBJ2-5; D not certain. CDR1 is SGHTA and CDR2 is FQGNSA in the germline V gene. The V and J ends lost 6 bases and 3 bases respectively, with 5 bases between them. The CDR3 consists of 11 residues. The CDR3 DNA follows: TGTGCCAGCAGGGCCGAAGAGACCCAGTACTTC. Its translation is CASRAEETQYF.

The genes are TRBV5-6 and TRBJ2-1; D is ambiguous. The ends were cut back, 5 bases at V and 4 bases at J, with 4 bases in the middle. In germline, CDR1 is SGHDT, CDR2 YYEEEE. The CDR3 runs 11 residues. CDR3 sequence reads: CASSQYNEQFF. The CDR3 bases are TGTGCCAGCAGTCAATACAATGAGCAGTTCTTC.

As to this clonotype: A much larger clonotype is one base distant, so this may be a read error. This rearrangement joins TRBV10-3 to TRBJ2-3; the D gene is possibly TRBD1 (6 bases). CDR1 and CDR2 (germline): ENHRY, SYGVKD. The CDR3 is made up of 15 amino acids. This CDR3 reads CASSEQGRGTDTQYF. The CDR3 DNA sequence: TGTGCCAGCAGTGAGCAGGGGAGAGGCACAGATACGCAGTATTTT.

Here the CDR3 reads CASSTLPQVVETQYF. The CDR3 nucleotides read TGTGCCAGCAGTACTCTCCCTCAGGTGGTCGAGACCCAGTACTTC. V gene TRBV6-5 combines with J gene TRBJ2-5, with D unresolved. The germline V and J ends were trimmed by 5 bases and 5 bases, with 18 bases remaining between them. Per the germline V gene, CDR1 is MNHEY and CDR2 is SVGAGI. The CDR3 covers 15 residues.

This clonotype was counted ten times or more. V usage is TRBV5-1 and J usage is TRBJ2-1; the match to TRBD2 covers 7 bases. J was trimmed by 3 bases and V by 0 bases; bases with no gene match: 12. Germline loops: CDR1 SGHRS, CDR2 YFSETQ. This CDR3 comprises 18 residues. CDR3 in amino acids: CASSLAGDSSGIYNEQFF. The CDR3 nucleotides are TGCGCCAGCAGCTTGGCGGGCGACTCTAGCGGTATCTACAATGAGCAGTTCTTC.

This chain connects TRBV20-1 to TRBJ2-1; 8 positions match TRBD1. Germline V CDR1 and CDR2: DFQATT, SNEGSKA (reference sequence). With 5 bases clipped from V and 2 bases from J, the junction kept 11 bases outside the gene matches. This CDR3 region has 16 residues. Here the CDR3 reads CSARRDRIGPYNEQFF. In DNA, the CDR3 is TGCAGTGCTCGCCGGGACAGGATAGGTCCCTACAATGAGCAGTTCTTC.

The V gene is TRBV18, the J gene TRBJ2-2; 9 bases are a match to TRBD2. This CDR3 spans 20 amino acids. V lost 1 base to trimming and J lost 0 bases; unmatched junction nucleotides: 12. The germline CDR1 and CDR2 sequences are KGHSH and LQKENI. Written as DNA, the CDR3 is TGTGCCAGCTCACCACAGGCTCCCCTAGCGGGGCCTGCGAACACCGGGGAGCTGTTTTTT. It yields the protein CASSPQAPLAGPANTGELFF.

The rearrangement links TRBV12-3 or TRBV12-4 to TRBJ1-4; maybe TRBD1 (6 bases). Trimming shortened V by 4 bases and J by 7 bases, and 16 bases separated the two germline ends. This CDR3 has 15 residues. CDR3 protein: CASSSQDRWSEKLFF. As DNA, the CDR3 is TGTGCCAGCAGTTCCCAAGACAGGTGGAGTGAAAAACTGTTTTTT.

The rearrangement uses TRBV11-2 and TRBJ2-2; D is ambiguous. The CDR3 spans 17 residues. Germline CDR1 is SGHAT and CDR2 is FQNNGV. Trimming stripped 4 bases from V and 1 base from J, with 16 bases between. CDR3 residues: CASSSPPGPRNTGELFF. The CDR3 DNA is TGTGCCAGCAGCTCCCCTCCCGGACCGAGGAACACCGGGGAGCTGTTTTTT.

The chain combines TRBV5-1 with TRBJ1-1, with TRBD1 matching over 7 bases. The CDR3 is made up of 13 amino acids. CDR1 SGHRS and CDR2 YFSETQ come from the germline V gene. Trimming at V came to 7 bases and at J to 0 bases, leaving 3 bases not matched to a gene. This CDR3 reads CASLGQVNTEAFF. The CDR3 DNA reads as TGCGCCAGCCTCGGACAGGTGAACACTGAAGCTTTCTTT.

The DNA of the CDR3 is TGTGCCAGCAGCTCAGACAGGGTTGTGGAGACCCAGTACTTC. Protein: CASSSDRVVETQYF. The rearrangement uses TRBV7-9 and TRBJ2-5, with TRBD1 matching over 7 bases. This CDR3 has 14 residues. Germline CDR1 and CDR2: SEHNR and FQNEAQ (reference sequence). Trimming took 4 bases from V and 5 from J; bases not matched to a gene: 7. Supplemented by reference TRBV7-9 and TRBJ2-5, the full variable domain reads DTGVSQNPRHKITKRGQNVTFRCDPISEHNRLYWYRQTLGQGPEFLTYFQNEAQLEKSRLLSDRFSAERPKGSFSTLEIQRTEQGDSAMYLCASSSDRVVETQYFGPGTRLLVL.

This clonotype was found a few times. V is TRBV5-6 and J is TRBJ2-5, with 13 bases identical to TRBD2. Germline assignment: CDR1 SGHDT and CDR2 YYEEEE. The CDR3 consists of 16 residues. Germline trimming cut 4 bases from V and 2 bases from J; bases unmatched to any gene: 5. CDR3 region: CASSPLAGGHQETQYF. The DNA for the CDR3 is TGTGCCAGCAGCCCACTAGCGGGAGGGCATCAAGAGACCCAGTACTTC.